This T cell receptor beta chain appears in the sequencing data of a study of stem cell transplantation in POMP-related autoinflammatory disease. Study at large: Hypothesis: faulty thymoproteasomes impair CD8+ T-cell selection, skewing TRB repertoires.

Sequencing used immunoSEQ multiplex PCR; TCRdb keeps in-frame clones, though not all of them. The data contain some 65,000 clones, just over 90% of them singletons. This receptor was obtained from a human patient with POMP-related autoinflammation and immune dysregulation (PRAID). Certain T cells may be donor cells from the graft. This specimen was CD4+ T cells from PBMCs, taken after stem cell transplantation.

The CDR3: CASSPGARGNTIYF. The CDR3 nucleotides are TGTGCCAGCTCACCAGGAGCCAGGGGAAACACCATATATTTT. This chain connects TRBV18 to TRBJ1-3; no definite D call. CDR3 size: 14 residues. V lost 2 bases and J lost 4, with 9 bases in between. From germline, CDR1 is KGHSH and CDR2 LQKENI.